These T cell receptor beta chains were read from a single sample in a study of PD-1 blockade in mismatch repair-deficient tumors. The assay was immunoSEQ multiplex PCR, and TCRdb's table has in-frame clones only and misses some. The sample shows some 120,000 clones, about 90% of them seen only once. Sequenced material: peripheral blood, taken approximately 70 weeks after starting pembrolizumab. The receptors were sampled from an adult with mismatch repair-deficient cancer. Both conserved end residues are part of each CDR3. The D gene is left open where the match is weak. Where a row states a size, it is once, few, many or the class of an expanded clone; other rows omit it.

j_call	v_call	clone_size	d_call	cdr3_aa	cdr3_nt
TRBJ2-3	TRBV30	NA	NA	CAWNRRADTQYF	TGTGCCTGGAACCGACGGGCAGATACGCAGTATTTT
TRBJ2-7	TRBV7-2	once	NA	CASRAPPTYEQYF	TGTGCCAGCCGAGCCCCACCCACCTACGAGCAGTACTTC
TRBJ2-3	TRBV25-1	NA	TRBD1	CASSDRDRAVGTQYF	TGTGCCAGCAGTGATAGGGACAGGGCGGTGGGTACGCAGTATTTT
TRBJ2-2	TRBV7-8	few	TRBD1	CASSLVGQPNTGELFF	TGTGCCAGCAGCTTAGTGGGACAGCCGAACACCGGGGAGCTGTTTTTT
TRBJ2-3	TRBV21-1	NA	NA	CASSKGGGFTDTQYF	TGTGCCAGCAGCAAAGGGGGCGGGTTCACAGATACGCAGTATTTT
TRBJ1-5	TRBV7-9	NA	NA	CASARGDQPQHF	TGTGCCAGCGCCCGGGGGGATCAGCCCCAGCATTTT
TRBJ2-7	TRBV5-5	NA	NA	CASSLGGESSYEQYF	TGTGCCAGCAGCTTGGGTGGCGAGAGCTCCTACGAGCAGTACTTC
TRBJ2-2	TRBV5-6	NA	NA	CASSLLASNTGELFF	TGTGCCAGCAGCCTGTTAGCGAGCAACACCGGGGAGCTGTTTTTT
TRBJ2-7	TRBV11-1	NA	NA	CASSLGGDYEQYF	TGTGCCAGCAGCCTGGGGGGAGACTACGAGCAGTACTTC
TRBJ1-2	TRBV30	NA	NA	CAWSVDNNYGYTF	TGTGCCTGGAGTGTAGACAATAACTATGGCTACACCTTC
TRBJ2-3	TRBV10-3	NA	TRBD1	CAISESTGAIDTQYF	TGTGCCATCAGTGAGTCTACAGGGGCGATTGATACGCAGTATTTT
TRBJ2-7	TRBV4-1	NA	NA	CASSQEEDSENYEQYF	TGCGCCAGCAGCCAAGAAGAAGACTCAGAAAACTACGAGCAGTACTTC
TRBJ2-7	TRBV28	NA	TRBD1	CASSPGTVYEQYF	TGTGCCAGCAGCCCCGGGACAGTCTACGAGCAGTACTTC
TRBJ2-7	TRBV29-1	NA	TRBD2	CSVKPGLAGFCEQYF	TGCAGCGTTAAGCCGGGACTAGCGGGATTTTGCGAGCAGTACTTC
TRBJ2-1	TRBV7-9	NA	TRBD2	CASSQKGRERRNEQFF	TGTGCCAGCTCACAGAAGGGGCGGGAGAGACGCAATGAGCAGTTCTTC
TRBJ2-5	TRBV29-1	NA	NA	CSVDGLYQETQYF	TGCAGCGTTGACGGGCTGTACCAAGAGACCCAGTACTTC
TRBJ2-7	TRBV6-6	NA	NA	CASSPLLADTDEQYF	TGTGCCAGCTCCCCACTCTTGGCTGACACCGACGAGCAGTACTTC
TRBJ2-5	TRBV7-9	NA	NA	CASSSRGPQETQYF	TGTGCCAGCAGCTCCAGGGGCCCCCAAGAGACCCAGTACTTC
TRBJ2-3	TRBV18	NA	TRBD1	CASSLTGGLGTDTQYF	TGTGCCAGCTCGCTGACAGGGGGCCTGGGCACAGATACGCAGTATTTT
TRBJ1-3	TRBV15	NA	TRBD1	CATTEDRGPNTIYF	TGTGCCACCACCGAGGACAGGGGGCCGAACACCATATATTTT
TRBJ2-7	TRBV19	NA	NA	CASSPHGGYEQYF	TGTGCCAGTAGTCCTCACGGGGGATACGAGCAGTACTTC
TRBJ2-3	TRBV7-8	NA	NA	CASSLGREDTQYF	TGTGCCAGCAGCTTAGGACGGGAGGATACGCAGTATTTT
TRBJ1-2	TRBV27	once	TRBD1	CASSSDRGLGYGYTF	TGTGCCAGCAGTTCCGACAGGGGGCTGGGCTATGGCTACACCTTC
TRBJ2-3	TRBV12-1	once	NA	CASSLRPPGRRTDTQYF	TGTGCCAGCAGCTTGCGGCCCCCCGGGAGGAGAACAGATACGCAGTATTTT
TRBJ1-5	TRBV27	NA	NA	CASSSSNNQPQHF	NA
TRBJ2-1	TRBV4-1	NA	TRBD2	CASSQSSGSDNEQFF	TGCGCCAGCAGCCAGAGTAGCGGGAGTGACAATGAGCAGTTCTTC
TRBJ2-7	TRBV30	NA	NA	CAWSSRGPYEQYF	TGTGCCTGGAGTAGCAGGGGACCCTACGAGCAGTACTTC
TRBJ2-7	TRBV28	NA	TRBD1	CASSLARDRAEQYF	TGTGCCAGCAGTTTGGCCCGGGACAGGGCCGAGCAGTACTTC
TRBJ1-1	TRBV28	NA	NA	CASSLLAGTPGGNTEAFF	TGTGCCAGCAGTTTACTAGCTGGGACGCCCGGGGGAAACACTGAAGCTTTCTTT
TRBJ2-7	TRBV7-8	NA	TRBD1	CASSGHRDRDSYEQYF	TGTGCCAGCAGCGGGCACCGGGACAGGGACTCCTACGAGCAGTACTTC
TRBJ2-3	TRBV6-4	NA	NA	CASSDSGSTDTQYF	TGTGCCAGCAGTGACAGTGGGAGCACAGATACGCAGTATTTT
TRBJ2-1	TRBV9	NA	NA	CASSVDHNEQFF	TGTGCCAGCAGCGTAGATCACAATGAGCAGTTCTTC
TRBJ2-7	TRBV25-1	NA	TRBD1	CASSETGTGGFYEQYF	TGTGCCAGCAGTGAAACCGGGACAGGGGGTTTCTACGAGCAGTACTTC
TRBJ2-7	TRBV5-1	NA	NA	CASSPRPGSPYEQYF	TGCGCCAGCAGCCCCAGACCGGGATCCCCCTACGAGCAGTACTTC
TRBJ2-1	TRBV6-1	NA	NA	CASSKLPYPNEQFF	TGTGCCAGCAGTAAGCTCCCTTATCCCAATGAGCAGTTCTTC
TRBJ2-7	TRBV5-4	once	NA	CASSFLAETYEQYF	TGTGCCAGCAGCTTCCTAGCCGAAACCTACGAGCAGTACTTC
TRBJ2-3	TRBV12-2	NA	NA	CANRGDRVDTQYF	TGTGCAAATCGGGGGGACAGGGTAGATACGCAGTATTTT
TRBJ2-7	TRBV30	NA	NA	CAWRRGSSYEQYF	TGTGCCTGGAGAAGGGGTTCCTCCTACGAGCAGTACTTC
TRBJ2-7	TRBV6-5	NA	NA	CASSYEGGGAYEQYF	TGTGCCAGCAGTTACGAGGGAGGAGGAGCCTACGAGCAGTACTTC
TRBJ2-1	TRBV15	once	NA	CATGVGSGNEQFF	TGTGCCACCGGGGTCGGGTCGGGTAATGAGCAGTTCTTC
TRBJ2-1	TRBV6-5	NA	NA	CASSYRSSDSYNEQFF	TGTGCCAGCAGTTACAGGTCTAGCGACTCCTACAATGAGCAGTTCTTC
TRBJ2-1	TRBV7-6	NA	NA	CASSLVDRNYNEQFF	TGTGCCAGCAGCTTAGTTGACAGAAACTACAATGAGCAGTTCTTC
TRBJ2-7	TRBV5-4	NA	NA	CASSPGSYYEQYF	TGTGCCAGCAGCCCCGGGAGCTACTACGAGCAGTACTTC
TRBJ2-7	TRBV28	NA	TRBD1	CASSSLTGGWGNEQYF	TGTGCCAGCAGTTCCCTGACAGGGGGCTGGGGGAACGAGCAGTACTTC
TRBJ1-5	TRBV19	once	NA	CASSIWEDGNQPQHF	TGTGCCAGTAGTATCTGGGAAGATGGCAATCAGCCCCAGCATTTT
TRBJ2-7	TRBV7-8	NA	NA	CASSFNLAYEQYF	TGTGCCAGCAGCTTTAACCTTGCCTACGAGCAGTACTTC
TRBJ2-5	TRBV14	NA	NA	CASSRTLDTLETQYF	TGTGCCAGCAGTCGTACCTTGGACACTTTGGAGACCCAGTACTTC
TRBJ2-1	TRBV29-1	NA	TRBD2	CSAEAGDGYEQFF	TGCAGCGCCGAAGCGGGAGATGGGTATGAGCAGTTCTTC
TRBJ2-7	TRBV27	NA	TRBD1	CASSQQGQSYEQYF	TGTGCCAGCAGTCAACAGGGACAGTCCTACGAGCAGTACTTC
TRBJ2-7	TRBV7-6	NA	NA	CASSPLTSEQYF	TGTGCCAGCAGCCCTCTTACGTCCGAGCAGTACTTC
TRBJ2-7	TRBV7-9	NA	TRBD1	CASSRQGREQYF	TGTGCCAGCAGCAGACAGGGACGGGAGCAGTACTTC
TRBJ2-3	TRBV6-5	NA	TRBD2	CASRNSGASTDTQYF	TGTGCCAGCAGGAATAGCGGGGCGAGCACAGATACGCAGTATTTT
TRBJ1-1	TRBV7-2	NA	TRBD1	CASSPRTGGMNTEAFF	TGTGCCAGCAGCCCCAGGACAGGGGGGATGAACACTGAAGCTTTCTTT
TRBJ2-7	TRBV6-5	NA	TRBD2	CASSYKAGAFEQYF	TGTGCCAGCAGTTACAAAGCGGGGGCCTTCGAGCAGTACTTC
TRBJ1-3	TRBV10-3	NA	TRBD1	CAISGTAEGNTIYF	TGTGCCATCAGCGGGACAGCCGAGGGGAACACCATATATTTT
TRBJ2-4	TRBV6-5	NA	NA	CASSYSSTRAKNIQYF	TGTGCCAGCAGTTACTCTTCGACTAGAGCCAAAAACATTCAGTACTTC
TRBJ1-5	TRBV13	NA	NA	CASSSGNQPQHF	TGTGCCAGCAGCTCCGGCAATCAGCCCCAGCATTTT